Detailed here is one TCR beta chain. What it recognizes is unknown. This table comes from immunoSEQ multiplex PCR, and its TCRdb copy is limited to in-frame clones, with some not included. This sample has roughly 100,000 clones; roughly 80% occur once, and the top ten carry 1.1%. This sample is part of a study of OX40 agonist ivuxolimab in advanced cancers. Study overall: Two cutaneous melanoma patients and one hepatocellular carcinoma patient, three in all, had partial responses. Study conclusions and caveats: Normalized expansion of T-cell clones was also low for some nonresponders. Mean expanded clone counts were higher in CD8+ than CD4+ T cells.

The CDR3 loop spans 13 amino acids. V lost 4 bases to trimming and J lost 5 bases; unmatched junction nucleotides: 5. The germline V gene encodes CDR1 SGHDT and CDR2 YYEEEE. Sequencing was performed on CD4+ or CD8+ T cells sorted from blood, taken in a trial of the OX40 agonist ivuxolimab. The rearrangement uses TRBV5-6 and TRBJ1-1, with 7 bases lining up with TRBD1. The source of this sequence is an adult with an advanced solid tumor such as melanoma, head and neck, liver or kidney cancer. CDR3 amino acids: CASSRSRGTEAFF. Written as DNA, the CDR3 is TGTGCCAGCAGCCGATCCAGGGGGACTGAAGCTTTCTTT.